The clone carrying this T cell receptor beta chain has only a few counts. Its antigen is still unknown. The data were obtained in a study of blood T cells in healthy people across ages. Then a second PCR, running roughly 7 to 11 cycles, was carried out with a sample-barcoded 5' primer and a J-beta primer mix. TCRdb re-derived calls from the 5' RACE reads in MiXCR, one entry per CDR3 protein. This table holds fewer than 2,000,000 distinct CDR3 sequences, around 36% found once. V gave up 1 base and J gave up 2 bases, with 12 bases separating them. The CDR3 consists of 15 residues. From germline, CDR1 is MGHRA and CDR2 YSYEKL. Study-wide results and caveats: The study found more naive CD4+ cells and higher diversity in long-lived than aged donors.

Sequencing was performed on blood. The chain has TRBV4-1 and TRBJ2-7; D remains unclear. The origin of this receptor is a woman aged 25 to 45 in good health. The DNA of the CDR3 is TGCGCCAGCAGCCAAGTATCCGGCCCTACCTACGAGCAGTACTTC. This gives the protein CASSQVSGPTYEQYF.